This T cell receptor beta chain was identified during a study of blood T cell repertoires in COVID-19. Across the whole study: The United States, Italy and Spain were the sources of the acute and convalescent COVID-19 samples.

There are 12 residues in the CDR3. V was pared by 5 bases and J by 7 bases, with 11 bases between. As processed by the authors: Amplifying reference gene primers gave estimates of nucleated cell counts. Method: immunoSEQ multiplex PCR; TCRdb's copy keeps in-frame clones and lacks some. V, J and clone size reflect that table, while D and trimming were determined from the DNA. Found here are about 200,000 clones, 84% of them singletons; the top ten hold 7.5% to 8%. The rearrangement links TRBV12-3 or TRBV12-4 to TRBJ1-2; possibly TRBD1 for D (6 bases). The sequence was collected from a woman aged 45-60 years with active or convalescent COVID-19. The sequenced sample was peripheral blood. For the CDR3, the DNA is TGTGCCAGCAGTCAACAGGGTGGTGGCTACACCTTC. Translating gives CASSQQGGGYTF.